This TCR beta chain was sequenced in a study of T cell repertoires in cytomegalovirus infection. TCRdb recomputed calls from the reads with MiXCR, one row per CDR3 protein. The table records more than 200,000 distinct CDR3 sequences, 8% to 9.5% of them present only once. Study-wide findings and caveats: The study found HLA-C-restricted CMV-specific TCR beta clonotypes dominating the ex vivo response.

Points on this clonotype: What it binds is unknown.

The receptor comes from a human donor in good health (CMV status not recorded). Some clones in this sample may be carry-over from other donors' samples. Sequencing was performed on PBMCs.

The CDR3 is CASRPDGSNYGYTF. CDR3 coding DNA: TGTGCCAGCCGACCGGACGGTTCTAACTATGGCTACACCTTC. The V and J genes are TRBV25-1 and TRBJ1-2, with D hard to call. Per germline, CDR1 MGHDK and CDR2 SYGVNS. This CDR3 has 14 amino acids. Trimming took 8 bases from V and 0 from J, leaving 13 bases between them.